What follows is one T cell receptor (beta chain) and its context. V dropped 5 bases and J dropped 4; count of bases not matched to a gene: 14. The CDR3 spans 16 residues. Germline CDR1 and CDR2: LGHNA and YNFKEQ. These data are taken from a study of T cell changes during pregnancy in multiple sclerosis. Using immunoSEQ multiplex PCR, the repertoire was profiled, and TCRdb retains in-frame clones only, with some absent. The table lists about 51,000 clones, approximately 94% of them singletons. Source: CD4+ T cells from peripheral blood mononuclear cells, taken in the second trimester of pregnancy. The chain recombines TRBV4-2 with TRBJ2-7; 7 bases map to TRBD1. This receptor was identified in a female donor with multiple sclerosis, enrolled in a pregnancy study. The CDR3 DNA is TGTGCCAGCAGCTACAGACAGGGTACACCGCCTTACGAGCAGTACTTC. This sequence encodes CASSYRQGTPPYEQYF.